This T cell receptor beta chain was captured in a study of T cells in Graves' hyperthyroidism and ophthalmopathy. Diagnoses were made from clinical symptoms, serum measures (thyroxine and TRAb), thyroid ultrasound and orbital computed tomography. Germline V gene data show CDR1 as MDHEN and CDR2 as SYDVKM. Trimming left V 5 bases short and J 3 bases short, with 16 bases between. This CDR3 has 15 amino acids. There were TCR beta CDR3 regions amplified from RNA transcripts. First-round RT-PCR of the TCR CDR3 relied on the HTBI primer set. TCRdb reanalysed the multiplex PCR reads using MiXCR and keeps one entry per CDR3 protein. This table has more than 150,000 distinct CDR3 sequences, about a sixth appearing once.

This clonotype was obtained from a woman aged 45-65 years with Graves' hyperthyroidism. Input material: blood. The chain has TRBV28 and TRBJ1-1, with a weak D call TRBD1 (5 bases). In DNA form, the CDR3 reads TGTGCCAGCAGTCCATGGGGGTCTGCCGACACTGAAGCTTTCTTT. Encoded protein: CASSPWGSADTEAFF.